This T cell receptor beta chain emerged from a study of beta chain features in type 1 diabetes. The V and J ends lost 5 bases and 5 bases respectively, with 13 bases between them. Germline-derived CDR1 and CDR2 are SGDLS and YYNGEE. This CDR3 spans 13 amino acids. cDNA synthesis used the whole RNA isolate, giving expressed TCRB sequences. Sequenced by immunoSEQ multiplex PCR; TCRdb stores in-frame clones only, minus some. The table has under 300,000 clones, about 11% seen once. Concerning this clone: No antigen is known for it.

General study results and limits: All four CD4+ subsets of Type 1 diabetes patients contained TCRB CDR3s that were moderately but significantly shorter.

This sequence was found in a young man with type 1 diabetes. The sequenced sample was naive CD4+ T cells from blood. This sequence joins TRBV9 and TRBJ1-2, with D maybe TRBD1 (6 bases). CDR3 sequence: CASRRGQTYGYTF. The CDR3 region has the DNA TGTGCCAGCAGGAGGGGACAAACGTATGGCTACACCTTC.